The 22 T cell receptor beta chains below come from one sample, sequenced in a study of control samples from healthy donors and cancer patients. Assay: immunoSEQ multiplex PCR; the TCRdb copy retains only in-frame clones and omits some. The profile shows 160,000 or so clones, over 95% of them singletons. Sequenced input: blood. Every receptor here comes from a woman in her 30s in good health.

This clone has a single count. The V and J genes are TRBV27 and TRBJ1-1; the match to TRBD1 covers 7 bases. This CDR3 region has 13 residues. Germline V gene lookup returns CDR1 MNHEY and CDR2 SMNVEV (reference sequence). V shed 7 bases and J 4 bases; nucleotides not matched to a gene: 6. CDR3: CASNPTGATEAFF. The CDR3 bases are TGTGCCAGCAACCCAACAGGGGCCACTGAAGCTTTCTTT.

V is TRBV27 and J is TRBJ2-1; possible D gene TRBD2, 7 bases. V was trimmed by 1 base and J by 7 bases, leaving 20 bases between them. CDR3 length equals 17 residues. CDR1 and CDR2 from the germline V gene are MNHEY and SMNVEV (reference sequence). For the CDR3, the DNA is TGTGCCAGCAGTTTATGGTCGGGGGCGGGAGTGGGAAATGAGCAGTTCTTC. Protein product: CASSLWSGAGVGNEQFF.

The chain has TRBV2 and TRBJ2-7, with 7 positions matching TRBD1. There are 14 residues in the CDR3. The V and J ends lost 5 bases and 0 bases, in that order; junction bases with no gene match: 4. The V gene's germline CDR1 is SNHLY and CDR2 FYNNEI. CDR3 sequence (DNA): TGTGCCAGCAGTTACCGGGACAGCTCCTACGAGCAGTACTTC. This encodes CASSYRDSSYEQYF.

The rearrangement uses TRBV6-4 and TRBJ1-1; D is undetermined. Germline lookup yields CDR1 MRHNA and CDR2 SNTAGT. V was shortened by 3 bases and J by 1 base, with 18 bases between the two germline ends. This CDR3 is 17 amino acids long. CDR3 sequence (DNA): TGTGCCAGCAGTGAAACTACCCGCCACCAGAGGAACACTGAAGCTTTCTTT. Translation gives CASSETTRHQRNTEAFF.

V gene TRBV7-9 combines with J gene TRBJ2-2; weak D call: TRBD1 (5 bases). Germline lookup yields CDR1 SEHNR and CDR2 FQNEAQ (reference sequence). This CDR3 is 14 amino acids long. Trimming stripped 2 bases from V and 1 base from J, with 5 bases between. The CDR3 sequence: CASSLTGNTGELFF. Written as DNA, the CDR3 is TGTGCCAGCAGCTTAACAGGGAACACCGGGGAGCTGTTTTTT.

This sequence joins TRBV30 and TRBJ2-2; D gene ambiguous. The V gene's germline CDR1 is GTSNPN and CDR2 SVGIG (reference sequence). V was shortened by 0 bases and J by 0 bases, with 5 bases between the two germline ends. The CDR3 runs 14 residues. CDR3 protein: CAWSVFPNTGELFF. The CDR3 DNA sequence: TGTGCCTGGAGTGTCTTCCCGAACACCGGGGAGCTGTTTTTT.

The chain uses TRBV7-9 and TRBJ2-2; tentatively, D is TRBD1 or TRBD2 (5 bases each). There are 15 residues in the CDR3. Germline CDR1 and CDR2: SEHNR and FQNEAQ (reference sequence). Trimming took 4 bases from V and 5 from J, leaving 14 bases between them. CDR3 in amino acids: CASSSPGRGTGELFF. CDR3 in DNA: TGTGCCAGCAGCTCGCCAGGGCGAGGGACCGGGGAGCTGTTTTTT.

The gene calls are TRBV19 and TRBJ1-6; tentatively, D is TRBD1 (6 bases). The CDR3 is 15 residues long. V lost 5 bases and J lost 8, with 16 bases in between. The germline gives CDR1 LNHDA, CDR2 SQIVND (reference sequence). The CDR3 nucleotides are TGTGCCAGTAGTCCGTTACAGGGTATTCATTCACCCCTCCACTTT. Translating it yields CASSPLQGIHSPLHF.

The CDR3 is CAIRDISNQPQHF. CDR3 DNA sequence: TGTGCCATCAGAGACATTAGCAATCAGCCCCAGCATTTT. V is TRBV10-3 and J is TRBJ1-5; no clear D gene. The germline V gene encodes CDR1 ENHRY and CDR2 SYGVKD. Trimming shortened V by 6 bases and J by 0 bases, and 6 bases separated the two germline ends. CDR3 length: 13 residues.

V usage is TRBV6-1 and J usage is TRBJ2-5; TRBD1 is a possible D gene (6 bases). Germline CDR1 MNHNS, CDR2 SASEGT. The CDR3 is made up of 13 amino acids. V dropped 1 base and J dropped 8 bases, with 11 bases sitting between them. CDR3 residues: CASSEVRTATQYF. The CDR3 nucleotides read TGTGCCAGCAGTGAAGTAAGGACAGCAACCCAGTACTTC.

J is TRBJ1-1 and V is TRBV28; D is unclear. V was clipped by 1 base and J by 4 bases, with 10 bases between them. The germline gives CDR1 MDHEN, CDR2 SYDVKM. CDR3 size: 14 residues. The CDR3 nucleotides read TGTGCCAGCAGTTTATCAAAGGGCAGCACTGAAGCTTTCTTT. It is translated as CASSLSKGSTEAFF.

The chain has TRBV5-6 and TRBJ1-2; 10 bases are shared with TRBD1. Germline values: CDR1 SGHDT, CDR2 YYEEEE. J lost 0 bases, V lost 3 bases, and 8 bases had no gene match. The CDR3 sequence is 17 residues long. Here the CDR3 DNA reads TGTGCCAGCAGCTCCTGGGGACAGGGGACTTCTAACTATGGCTACACCTTC. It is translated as CASSSWGQGTSNYGYTF.

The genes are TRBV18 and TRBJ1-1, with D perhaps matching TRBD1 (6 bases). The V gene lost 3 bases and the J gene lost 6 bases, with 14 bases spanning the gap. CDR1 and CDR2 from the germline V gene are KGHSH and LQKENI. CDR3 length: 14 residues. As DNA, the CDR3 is TGTGCCAGCTCACCCCCCACAGGGTTCGCTGAAGCTTTCTTT. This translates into CASSPPTGFAEAFF.

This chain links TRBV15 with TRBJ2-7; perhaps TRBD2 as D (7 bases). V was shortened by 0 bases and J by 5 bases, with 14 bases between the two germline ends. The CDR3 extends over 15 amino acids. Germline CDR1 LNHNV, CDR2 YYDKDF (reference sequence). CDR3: CATSRDRGAGHEQYF. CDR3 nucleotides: TGTGCCACCAGCAGAGATCGGGGGGCCGGCCACGAGCAGTACTTC.

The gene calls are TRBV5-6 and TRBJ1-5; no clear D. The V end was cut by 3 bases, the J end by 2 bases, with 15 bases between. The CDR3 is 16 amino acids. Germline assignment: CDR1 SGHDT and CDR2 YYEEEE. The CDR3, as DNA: TGTGCCAGCAGCTCCCGGGGAATTAGTGGCAATCAGCCCCAGCATTTT. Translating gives CASSSRGISGNQPQHF.

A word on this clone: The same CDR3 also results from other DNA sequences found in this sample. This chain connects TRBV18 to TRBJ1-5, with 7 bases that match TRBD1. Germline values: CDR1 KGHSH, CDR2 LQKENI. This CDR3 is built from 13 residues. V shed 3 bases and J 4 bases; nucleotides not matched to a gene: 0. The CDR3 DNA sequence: TGTGCCAGCTCACCGGGACAGAATCAGCCCCAGCATTTT. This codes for CASSPGQNQPQHF.

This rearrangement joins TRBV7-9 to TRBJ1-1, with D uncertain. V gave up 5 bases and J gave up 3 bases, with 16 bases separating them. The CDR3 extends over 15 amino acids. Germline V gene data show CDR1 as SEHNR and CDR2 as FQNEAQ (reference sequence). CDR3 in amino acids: CASSPPQWVDTEAFF. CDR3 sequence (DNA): TGTGCCAGCAGCCCCCCCCAGTGGGTGGACACTGAAGCTTTCTTT.

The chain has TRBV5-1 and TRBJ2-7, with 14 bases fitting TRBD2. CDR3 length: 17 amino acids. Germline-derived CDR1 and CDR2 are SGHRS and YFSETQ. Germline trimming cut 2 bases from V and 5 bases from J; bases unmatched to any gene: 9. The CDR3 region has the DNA TGCGCCAGCAGCTTTGGGACTAGCGGGAGCGTATCGAACGAGCAGTACTTC. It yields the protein CASSFGTSGSVSNEQYF. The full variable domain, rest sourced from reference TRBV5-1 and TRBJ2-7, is KAGVTQTPRYLIKTRGQQVTLSCSPISGHRSVSWYQQTPGQGLQFLFEYFSETQRNKGNFPGRFSGRQFSNSRSEMNVSTLELGDSALYLCASSFGTSGSVSNEQYFGPGTRLTVT.

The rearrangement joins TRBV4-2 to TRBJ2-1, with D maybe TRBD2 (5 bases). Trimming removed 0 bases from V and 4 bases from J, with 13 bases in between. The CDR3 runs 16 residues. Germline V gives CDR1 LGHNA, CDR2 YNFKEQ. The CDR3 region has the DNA TGTGCCAGCAGCCAAGAAAGAGGCGGACTTTACAATGAGCAGTTCTTC. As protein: CASSQERGGLYNEQFF.

DNA for the CDR3: TGTGCCAGCAGGCTTTTTGGGGCCACTGAAGCTTTCTTT. Residues: CASRLFGATEAFF. The chain employs TRBV2 and TRBJ1-1; perhaps TRBD1 as D (5 bases). The CDR3 spans 13 residues. The ends were cut back, 6 bases at V and 4 bases at J, with 12 bases in the middle. Germline V gives CDR1 SNHLY, CDR2 FYNNEI.

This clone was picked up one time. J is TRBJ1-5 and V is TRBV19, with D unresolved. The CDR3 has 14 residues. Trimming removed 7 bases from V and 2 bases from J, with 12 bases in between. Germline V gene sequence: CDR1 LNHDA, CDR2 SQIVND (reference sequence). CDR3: CASTPRRGNQPQHF. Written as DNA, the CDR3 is TGTGCCAGTACCCCAAGGAGGGGCAATCAGCCCCAGCATTTT.

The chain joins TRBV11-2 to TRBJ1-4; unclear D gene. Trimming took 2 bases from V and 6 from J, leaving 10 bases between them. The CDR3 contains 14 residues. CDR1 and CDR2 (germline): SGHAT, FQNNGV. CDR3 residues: CASSLSPVYEKLFF. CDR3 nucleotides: TGTGCCAGCAGCTTATCCCCGGTCTATGAAAAACTGTTTTTT.